The clone carrying this T cell receptor (beta chain) was observed a handful of times. Antigen specificity is unknown. This specimen belongs to a study of T cell repertoires in cytomegalovirus infection. About the research overall: The study used recently identified HLA-C-restricted and well-studied HLA-B-restricted CMV epitopes. Indications came from public TCR beta signatures; they pointed to CMV infection and to a matching HLA type. Overall study results and limits: Predominance within the ex vivo response was attributable to HLA-C-restricted CMV-specific TCR beta clonotypes. Cumulative frequency of public TCR beta families picked out carriers of CMV plus the relevant HLA.

TCRdb independently ran MiXCR on the reads; one entry per CDR3 protein. The table has roughly 500,000 distinct CDR3 sequences, 30% to 35% seen once; the top ten hold about a sixth. Trimming took 1 base from V and 8 from J; bases not matched to a gene: 8. Germline CDR1 reads SGHTA; CDR2 reads FQGNSA. The CDR3 runs to 15 residues. This receptor was obtained from a human donor in good health (CMV status not recorded). Some clones in this sample may be carry-over from other donors' samples. The sequences come from cultured PBMCs, collected from culture after CMV antigen stimulation. This chain connects TRBV7-2 to TRBJ2-1, with 7 bases that match TRBD2. CDR3: CASSLGGLGVDEQFF. The CDR3 DNA reads TGTGCCAGCAGCTTAGGTGGACTAGGGGTCGATGAGCAGTTCTTC.